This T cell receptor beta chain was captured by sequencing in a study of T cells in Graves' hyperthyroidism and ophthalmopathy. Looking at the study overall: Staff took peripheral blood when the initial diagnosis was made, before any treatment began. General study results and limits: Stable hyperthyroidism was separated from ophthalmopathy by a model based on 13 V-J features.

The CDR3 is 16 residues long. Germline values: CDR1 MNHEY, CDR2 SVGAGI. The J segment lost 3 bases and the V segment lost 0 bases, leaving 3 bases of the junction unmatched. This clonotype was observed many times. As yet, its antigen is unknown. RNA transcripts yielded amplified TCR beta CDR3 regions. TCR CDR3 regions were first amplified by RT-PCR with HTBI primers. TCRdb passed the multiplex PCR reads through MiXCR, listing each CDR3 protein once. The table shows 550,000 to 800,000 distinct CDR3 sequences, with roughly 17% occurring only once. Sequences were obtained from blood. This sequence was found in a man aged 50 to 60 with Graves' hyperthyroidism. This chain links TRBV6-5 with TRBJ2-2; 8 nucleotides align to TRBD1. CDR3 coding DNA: TGTGCCAGCAGTTACTCAGACAGGGGACACACCGGGGAGCTGTTTTTT. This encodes CASSYSDRGHTGELFF.